These 27 T cell receptor beta chains originate from one sample sequenced in a study of cytomegalovirus exposure and HLA in healthy donors. The PCR employed 60 Vbeta primers together with 13 Jbeta primers. TCRdb's copy holds only in-frame clones and misses some; the assay was immunoSEQ multiplex PCR. The sample table includes around 70,000 clones. The sequencing input was PBMCs. The source is a woman in her forties in good health and CMV-seropositive.

The V gene is TRBV19, the J gene TRBJ2-4; 15 positions agree with TRBD2. The CDR3 extends over 19 amino acids. V gave up 5 bases and J gave up 0 bases; unmatched junction bases: 8. From germline, CDR1 is LNHDA and CDR2 SQIVND (reference sequence). CDR3 loop: CASSPWTSGGAVAKNIQYF. The DNA of the CDR3 is TGTGCCAGTAGTCCCTGGACTAGCGGGGGGGCGGTAGCCAAAAACATTCAGTACTTC.

The chain recombines TRBV7-2 with TRBJ2-1, with 10 bases fitting TRBD2. V shed 5 bases and J 3 bases; nucleotides not matched to a gene: 13. The CDR3 contains 18 residues. Germline-derived CDR1 and CDR2 are SGHTA and FQGNSA. CDR3 in amino acids: CASSPGLAETIYYNEQFF. The CDR3 bases are TGTGCCAGCAGCCCCGGACTAGCGGAGACGATCTACTACAATGAGCAGTTCTTC.

V and J are TRBV2 and TRBJ1-1; D uncertain. Germline V lookup: CDR1 SNHLY, CDR2 FYNNEI. The CDR3 loop spans 15 amino acids. V lost 2 bases, J lost 0 bases, and 10 bases lay in between. DNA for the CDR3: TGTGCCAGCAGTGAAACCGTAAGCTTGAACACTGAAGCTTTCTTT. Encoded protein: CASSETVSLNTEAFF.

V usage is TRBV11-2 and J usage is TRBJ2-7, with D possibly matching TRBD1 (5 bases). V lost 2 bases and J lost 3, with 5 bases in between. CDR3 length equals 12 residues. Per the germline V gene, CDR1 is SGHAT and CDR2 is FQNNGV. Here the CDR3 DNA reads TGTGCCAGCAGCTTACAGGGCTACGAGCAGTACTTC. Protein product: CASSLQGYEQYF.

The J gene is TRBJ1-1, the V gene TRBV10-3, with D unresolved. Trimming pared 0 bases from V and 7 bases from J, leaving 15 bases between. Germline CDR1 is ENHRY and CDR2 is SYGVKD. There are 15 residues in the CDR3. This chain's CDR3 is CAISESVLVPGEAFF. In nucleotides, the CDR3 is TGTGCCATCAGTGAGTCGGTATTGGTTCCGGGTGAAGCTTTCTTT.

The CDR3 reads CASSPLIRTASSYEQYF. DNA for the CDR3: TGTGCCAGCAGCCCCCTTATTCGGACAGCTAGCTCCTACGAGCAGTACTTC. This rearrangement joins TRBV28 to TRBJ2-7; D possibly corresponds to TRBD1 (6 bases). Germline CDR1 reads MDHEN; CDR2 reads SYDVKM. The CDR3 is made up of 17 amino acids. The ends were cut back, 6 bases at V and 0 bases at J, with 21 bases in the middle.

This chain joins TRBV5-1 and TRBJ2-7; possible D gene TRBD2, 6 bases. CDR1 is SGHRS and CDR2 is YFSETQ in the germline V gene. V lost 3 bases, J lost 2 bases, and 21 bases lay in between. The CDR3 spans 17 residues. The CDR3: CASSSPRGTLDPYEQYF. CDR3 nucleotide sequence: TGCGCCAGCAGCTCCCCACGGGGGACCCTCGACCCCTACGAGCAGTACTTC. Together with reference TRBV5-1 and TRBJ2-7, the CDR3 gives the full variable domain: KAGVTQTPRYLIKTRGQQVTLSCSPISGHRSVSWYQQTPGQGLQFLFEYFSETQRNKGNFPGRFSGRQFSNSRSEMNVSTLELGDSALYLCASSSPRGTLDPYEQYFGPGTRLTVT.

V usage is TRBV4-1 and J usage is TRBJ1-1, with D uncertain. CDR1 is MGHRA, CDR2 YSYEKL, per germline. Trimming cost V 5 bases and J 1 base, with 11 bases left between them. The CDR3 contains 14 residues. The CDR3 DNA follows: TGCGCCAGCAGCTATTATGACTGGAACACTGAAGCTTTCTTT. It codes for CASSYYDWNTEAFF.

The CDR3 loop reads CASSQEPGQGYDEQYF. In nucleotides, the CDR3 is TGTGCCAGCAGCCAAGAACCAGGACAGGGCTACGACGAGCAGTACTTC. This chain uses TRBV4-2 with TRBJ2-7; TRBD1 aligns across 8 bases. CDR1 and CDR2 from the germline V gene are LGHNA and YNFKEQ. The CDR3 contains 16 residues. V trimming: 0 bases; J trimming: 5 bases; junction bases outside the gene matches: 9.

J is TRBJ1-2 and V is TRBV5-5; 9 nucleotides align to TRBD1. Looked up from germline, CDR1 is SGHKS and CDR2 is YYEKEE (reference sequence). Trimming at V came to 1 base and at J to 4 bases, leaving 8 bases not matched to a gene. This CDR3 has 16 residues. CDR3 amino acids: CASSLFKGQGIYGYTF. DNA for the CDR3: TGTGCCAGCAGCTTGTTTAAGGGACAGGGAATCTATGGCTACACCTTC.

J is TRBJ1-3 and V is TRBV6-5; unclear D gene. Germline V gene sequence: CDR1 MNHEY, CDR2 SVGAGI. CDR3 size: 14 residues. With 2 bases removed from V and 0 bases from J, the gap between germline ends came to 5 bases. CDR3 DNA sequence: TGTGCCAGCAGTTACGGGAGCTCTGGAAACACCATATATTTT. Its translation: CASSYGSSGNTIYF.

The CDR3 loop is CASSLGTGGGRAFF. The CDR3 DNA reads as TGTGCCAGCAGCTTAGGGACAGGGGGCGGTCGAGCTTTCTTT. The chain employs TRBV13 and TRBJ1-1; 10 bases are shared with TRBD1. There are 14 residues in the CDR3. Germline loops: CDR1 PRHDT, CDR2 FYEKMQ (reference sequence). V was pared by 0 bases and J by 10 bases, with 5 bases of the junction left unmatched.

V and J are TRBV6-5 and TRBJ1-2; the D is unclear. Trimming stripped 4 bases from V and 7 bases from J, with 10 bases between. The CDR3 sequence is 12 residues long. Germline-derived CDR1 and CDR2 are MNHEY and SVGAGI. The CDR3 protein is CASSFGVGGYTF. The CDR3 DNA sequence: TGTGCCAGCAGTTTCGGGGTGGGTGGCTACACCTTC.

The chain carries TRBV4-2 and TRBJ2-1; 11 nucleotides match TRBD2. V dropped 5 bases and J dropped 8; count of bases not matched to a gene: 17. Germline values: CDR1 LGHNA, CDR2 YNFKEQ. The CDR3 totals 18 residues. The CDR3 bases are TGTGCCAGCAGCGGCGAGCCGACTAGCGGGGAGGGCATGGATGAGCAGTTCTTC. This translates into CASSGEPTSGEGMDEQFF.

The gene calls are TRBV5-1 and TRBJ1-1; 9 nucleotides align to TRBD1. The CDR3 is 14 amino acids. Germline lookup yields CDR1 SGHRS and CDR2 YFSETQ. V shed 4 bases and J 4 bases; nucleotides not matched to a gene: 5. CDR3 protein: CASSPDRGGTEAFF. CDR3 sequence (DNA): TGCGCCAGCAGCCCCGACAGGGGGGGCACTGAAGCTTTCTTT. Full variable domain (remainder filled in from reference TRBV5-1 and TRBJ1-1): KAGVTQTPRYLIKTRGQQVTLSCSPISGHRSVSWYQQTPGQGLQFLFEYFSETQRNKGNFPGRFSGRQFSNSRSEMNVSTLELGDSALYLCASSPDRGGTEAFFGQGTRLTVV.

The chain joins TRBV4-1 to TRBJ1-1; 9 bases agree with TRBD1. The CDR3 is made up of 14 amino acids. Germline trimming cut 6 bases from V and 5 bases from J; bases unmatched to any gene: 7. Germline V gene lookup returns CDR1 MGHRA and CDR2 YSYEKL. The CDR3 protein is CASSRTGGRTEAFF. CDR3 sequence (DNA): TGCGCCAGCAGTCGTACAGGGGGCCGGACTGAAGCTTTCTTT.

The rearrangement joins TRBV2 to TRBJ2-3; 8 bases are a match to TRBD1. The V gene end was trimmed by 3 bases and the J gene end by 7 bases; junction bases not matched to a gene: 9. This CDR3 has 15 amino acids. In germline, CDR1 is SNHLY, CDR2 FYNNEI. CDR3 in amino acids: CASSDRGPEPYTQYF. Here the CDR3 DNA reads TGTGCCAGCAGTGACAGGGGGCCAGAACCTTATACGCAGTATTTT.

The chain recombines TRBV28 with TRBJ2-6, with a tentative D call TRBD2 (7 bases). This CDR3 comprises 20 residues. The germline V gene encodes CDR1 MDHEN and CDR2 SYDVKM. The V and J ends lost 5 bases and 0 bases respectively, with 23 bases between them. CDR3 sequence: CASSTIRQGRGSSGANVLTF. The CDR3 nucleotides read TGTGCCAGCAGTACCATTAGGCAGGGGAGGGGTAGCTCTGGGGCCAACGTCCTGACTTTC.

The V gene is TRBV5-4, the J gene TRBJ1-4; D may be TRBD1 (6 bases). V was shortened by 2 bases and J by 8 bases, with 19 bases between the two germline ends. Looked up from germline, CDR1 is SGHNT and CDR2 is YYREEE (reference sequence). CDR3 length: 16 residues. The CDR3 here is CASSLRAQGSGEKLFF. CDR3 DNA: TGTGCCAGCAGCTTACGCGCTCAGGGGAGTGGCGAAAAACTGTTTTTT. The full variable domain, its missing parts supplied by reference TRBV5-4 and TRBJ1-4, is ETGVTQSPTHLIKTRGQQVTLRCSSQSGHNTVSWYQQALGQGPQFIFQYYREEENGRGNFPPRFSGLQFPNYSSELNVNALELDDSALYLCASSLRAQGSGEKLFFGSGTQLSVL.

The J gene is TRBJ1-2, the V gene TRBV4-1; D not resolved. The CDR3 has 15 amino acids. From germline, CDR1 is MGHRA and CDR2 YSYEKL. V lost 2 bases and J 3 bases, leaving 13 bases between the germline ends. CDR3 coding DNA: TGCGCCAGCAGCCAAAGCGGATCCGGCCACTATGGCTACACCTTC. Protein sequence: CASSQSGSGHYGYTF.

This rearrangement joins TRBV5-1 to TRBJ2-6, with a tentative D call TRBD1 (5 bases). Trimming removed 1 base at V and 0 bases at J, with 14 bases between. Germline V gene sequence: CDR1 SGHRS, CDR2 YFSETQ. The CDR3 covers 18 residues. The CDR3 coding sequence is TGCGCCAGCAGCTTGTATGGGGCCCCTTCCTCTGGGGCCAACGTCCTGACTTTC. Amino acids: CASSLYGAPSSGANVLTF.

The chain carries TRBV13 and TRBJ2-5, with D possibly TRBD1 on 6 matching bases. This CDR3 spans 15 amino acids. CDR1 is PRHDT, CDR2 FYEKMQ, per germline (reference sequence). V dropped 3 bases and J dropped 0 bases, with 11 bases sitting between them. CDR3 nucleotides: TGTGCCAGCAGCTTGGGGGCTAGGAACCAAGAGACCCAGTACTTC. Its protein is CASSLGARNQETQYF. The full variable domain, rest sourced from reference TRBV13 and TRBJ2-5, is AAGVIQSPRHLIKEKRETATLKCYPIPRHDTVYWYQQGPGQDPQFLISFYEKMQSDKGSIPDRFSAQQFSDYHSELNMSSLELGDSALYFCASSLGARNQETQYFGPGTRLLVL.

The J gene is TRBJ2-2, the V gene TRBV11-1, with 10 bases fitting TRBD2. Germline CDR1 SGHAT, CDR2 FQDESV (reference sequence). There are 16 residues in the CDR3. Germline trimming cut 5 bases from V and 6 bases from J; bases unmatched to any gene: 9. The CDR3 region is CASSPLAGAIPGELFF. The CDR3 DNA is TGTGCCAGCAGCCCGCTAGCGGGAGCTATCCCCGGGGAGCTGTTTTTT.

DNA of the CDR3: TGTGCCAGCAGCGTGACTCTAAGCTCCTACAATGAGCAGTTCTTC. This codes for CASSVTLSSYNEQFF. The gene calls are TRBV25-1 and TRBJ2-1; D gene ambiguous. V lost 6 bases, J lost 0 bases, and 12 bases lay in between. Germline values: CDR1 MGHDK, CDR2 SYGVNS. This CDR3 has 15 amino acids.

The V call is TRBV29-1, the J call TRBJ2-1; 13 nucleotides match TRBD2. This CDR3 has 15 residues. Unmatched junction bases numbered 7, after V lost 3 bases and J lost 8 bases. Per germline, CDR1 SQVTM and CDR2 ANQGSEA. This CDR3 reads CSVDGRTSGRDEQFF. In DNA, the CDR3 is TGCAGCGTTGATGGCCGGACTAGCGGGAGAGATGAGCAGTTCTTC.

The chain uses TRBV30 and TRBJ1-5, with D possibly being TRBD1 (6 bases). CDR3 size: 17 residues. Between the trimmed V and J ends, which lost 2 bases and 1 base, there was a span of 18 bases. Per the germline V gene, CDR1 is GTSNPN and CDR2 is SVGIG (reference sequence). CDR3 DNA sequence: TGTGCCTGGAGTCCCCCGGGACAAGGAAGAAGCAATCAGCCCCAGCATTTT. This gives the protein CAWSPPGQGRSNQPQHF.

J is TRBJ1-2 and V is TRBV5-1; weak D call: TRBD1 (5 bases). This CDR3 contains 13 residues. Germline V gene lookup returns CDR1 SGHRS and CDR2 YFSETQ. The ends were cut back, 2 bases at V and 6 bases at J, with 11 bases in the middle. The CDR3 here is CASSFAYRNGYTF. The CDR3 DNA reads TGCGCCAGCAGCTTTGCTTACAGGAATGGCTACACCTTC.